This T cell receptor (beta chain) came from a study of Ad26.COV2.S vaccination and SARS-CoV-2 variants. Findings and caveats of the study: Spike-specific TCR breadth ran higher among vaccine recipients than placebo recipients.

A word on this clone: Its antigen is still unknown.

The germline CDR1 and CDR2 sequences are SQVTM and ANQGSEA. This CDR3 contains 13 residues. Trimming took off 6 bases at V and 0 bases at J, with 9 bases between the two ends. Regarding treatment: around 19 received Ad26.COV2.S at low or high dose, single or two shots; 5 received placebo; per-sample allocation not given. Sampling took place 63 days after the first vaccine or placebo injection. A Boston adult aged 18-55 years was the donor. TCRdb's table, derived via immunoSEQ multiplex PCR, lists solely in-frame clones and lacks some. The sample lists 300,000 to 400,000 clones, around 90% seen once, with approximately 5.9% in the top ten.

The sequence was collected from a person between 18 and 60 years old who received the Ad26.COV2.S COVID-19 vaccine or a placebo. This chain connects TRBV29-1 to TRBJ1-5; no definite D call. Material: peripheral blood, obtained in a trial of Ad26.COV2.S vaccine versus placebo. As DNA, the CDR3 is TGCAGCGTCGCCGGGAATAGCAATCAGCCCCAGCATTTT. Translated: CSVAGNSNQPQHF.